Presented here are 15 T cell receptor beta chains from one specimen sequenced in a study of T cells in Graves' hyperthyroidism and ophthalmopathy. The TCR beta CDR3 regions underwent amplification using RNA transcripts as the source. TCR CDR3 underwent first-round RT-PCR with the HTBI primer set. TCRdb itself ran the multiplex PCR reads through MiXCR, one entry per CDR3 protein. The sample consists of 400,000 to 550,000 distinct CDR3 sequences, roughly an eighth of them appearing once. Source material: blood. These receptors were taken from a woman between 18 and 29 years old with Graves' hyperthyroidism.

In this sample, this clonotype turned up a few times. V is TRBV9 and J is TRBJ2-2; D uncertain. Germline CDR1 SGDLS, CDR2 YYNGEE. The CDR3 runs 15 residues. V shed 6 bases and J shed 5 bases, with 17 bases lying between them. As DNA, the CDR3 is TGTGCCAGCAAGGGCGGCGCATTAGAAACCGGGGAGCTGTTTTTT. This sequence encodes CASKGGALETGELFF.

The chain links TRBV20-1 to TRBJ1-1; D gene uncertain. Germline assignment: CDR1 DFQATT and CDR2 SNEGSKA (reference sequence). V dropped 6 bases and J dropped 4 bases, with 21 bases sitting between them. The CDR3 runs to 15 residues. CDR3 in amino acids: CSATPPVSGFTEAFF. DNA for the CDR3: TGCAGTGCGACCCCCCCGGTGAGCGGGTTCACTGAAGCTTTCTTT.

This clonotype was seen ten or more times. The V and J genes are TRBV10-2 and TRBJ2-7, with D unclear. V dropped 7 bases and J dropped 2 bases, with 15 bases sitting between them. The CDR3 has 14 residues. CDR1 and CDR2 from the germline V gene are WSHSY and SAAADI. CDR3 DNA: TGCGCCAGCACTTTATCAGTGGCACCCTACGAGCAGTACTTC. Translation gives CASTLSVAPYEQYF.

This clonotype was recorded many times. The rearrangement uses TRBV12-3 or TRBV12-4 and TRBJ2-2, with 11 bases aligning to TRBD2. This CDR3 spans 15 amino acids. J was trimmed by 4 bases and V by 4 bases; bases with no gene match: 2. The DNA for the CDR3 is TGTGCCAGCAGTTCTAGCGGGAGGCCCACCGGGGAGCTGTTTTTT. Protein sequence: CASSSSGRPTGELFF.

Comments on this clonotype: The junction departs from the called germline gene at one end, perhaps through a read error. The CDR3 DNA reads as TGTGCCAGTAGGACCGGGACAGAGAATGAAAAACTGCTTTTT. As protein: CASRTGTENEKLLF. The chain links TRBV19 to TRBJ1-4; 7 nucleotides align to TRBD1. CDR3 size: 14 residues. Per the germline V gene, CDR1 is LNHDA and CDR2 is SQIVND (reference sequence).

The table lists this clonotype with many counts. The chain couples TRBV19 to TRBJ1-2, with TRBD1 matching over 7 bases. V shed 5 bases, J shed 4 bases, and the junction held 7 bases outside the gene matches. The CDR3 is made up of 14 amino acids. Germline assignment: CDR1 LNHDA and CDR2 SQIVND (reference sequence). The CDR3, as DNA: TGTGCCAGTAGTCTGACAGGGTTTGGCTATGGCTACACCTTC. Amino acid sequence: CASSLTGFGYGYTF.

This clonotype occurred a few times. This may arise from a read error, as a much more abundant clone is one base away. The chain links TRBV20-1 to TRBJ1-6, with no clear D. Germline V gene data show CDR1 as DFQATT and CDR2 as SNEGSKA (reference sequence). This CDR3 has 15 amino acids. Trimming removed 7 bases at V and 0 bases at J, with 13 bases between. DNA for the CDR3: TGCAGTGTTACCTTATGGGACTCCTATAATTCACCCCTCCACTTT. This translates into CSVTLWDSYNSPLHF.

At least ten counts were recorded for this clonotype. CDR3 amino acids: CASSELSSYEQYV. In nucleotides, the CDR3 is TGTGCCAGCAGTGAGCTTAGCAGCTACGAGCAGTACGTC. The chain joins TRBV2 to TRBJ2-7; D is unresolved. V lost 3 bases and J lost 3, with 9 bases in between. Germline CDR1 SNHLY, CDR2 FYNNEI. There are 13 residues in the CDR3.

This clonotype has at least ten counts. As DNA, the CDR3 is TGCGCCAGCAGCCCGGGACTAGGGTACGAGCAGTACTTC. Encoded protein: CASSPGLGYEQYF. The chain employs TRBV5-1 and TRBJ2-7; 8 positions match TRBD2. This CDR3 region has 13 residues. Trimming took 4 bases from V and 4 from J; bases not matched to a gene: 4. Germline CDR1 reads SGHRS; CDR2 reads YFSETQ.

Many counts were recorded for this clonotype. The chain links TRBV18 to TRBJ2-1, with D tentatively TRBD1 (5 bases). Trimming removed 4 bases at V and 3 bases at J, with 10 bases between. Germline V CDR1 and CDR2: KGHSH, LQKENI. The CDR3 spans 14 residues. CDR3 in DNA: TGTGCCAGCTCACTTTCGACAGACTACAATGAGCAGTTCTTC. This sequence encodes CASSLSTDYNEQFF.

This clonotype showed up many times. The V call is TRBV12-3 or TRBV12-4, the J call TRBJ1-4; D is perhaps TRBD1 (6 bases). The CDR3 contains 15 residues. Trimming took off 6 bases at V and 7 bases at J, with 18 bases between the two ends. This CDR3 is CASSDAGVRGEKLFF. CDR3 coding DNA: TGTGCCAGCAGCGATGCAGGGGTTAGGGGTGAAAAACTGTTTTTT.

This clonotype was seen a handful of times. A much bigger clone sits one base away, suggesting this may be a read error. This chain joins TRBV7-9 and TRBJ2-7; possible D gene TRBD1, 6 bases. Looked up from germline, CDR1 is SEHNR and CDR2 is FQNEAQ (reference sequence). V was pared by 3 bases and J by 3 bases, with 15 bases between. The CDR3 is made up of 15 amino acids. CDR3: CASSLVRRGVYEQYV. In DNA, the CDR3 is TGTGCCAGCAGCTTGGTACGCAGGGGTGTCTACGAGCAGTACGTC.

There are many counts of this clonotype. V and J are TRBV30 and TRBJ1-6; possibly TRBD1 for D (5 bases). Germline loops: CDR1 GTSNPN, CDR2 SVGIG (reference sequence). This CDR3 spans 13 amino acids. Deletions cut 1 base from V and 7 bases from J, with 8 bases between. The CDR3 DNA follows: TGTGCCTGGAGTGCTTGGGGGAATTCACCCCTCCACTTT. Its translation is CAWSAWGNSPLHF.

This chain joins TRBV9 and TRBJ1-2, with D hard to call. The CDR3 extends over 13 amino acids. CDR1 and CDR2 (germline): SGDLS, YYNGEE. The ends were cut back, 0 bases at V and 2 bases at J, with 5 bases in the middle. CDR3 sequence: CASSVARNYGYTF. The CDR3 nucleotides read TGTGCCAGCAGCGTAGCCCGCAACTATGGCTACACCTTC. Filled out from reference TRBV9 and TRBJ1-2, the complete variable domain reads DSGVTQTPKHLITATGQRVTLRCSPRSGDLSVYWYQQSLDQGLQFLIQYYNGEERAKGNILERFSAQQFPDLHSELNLSSLELGDSALYFCASSVARNYGYTFGSGTRLTVV.

The chain joins TRBV2 to TRBJ2-1; TRBD2 aligns across 14 bases. V shed 5 bases, J shed 4 bases, and the junction held 1 base outside the gene matches. The germline CDR1 and CDR2 sequences are SNHLY and FYNNEI. This CDR3 has 15 amino acids. The CDR3 region has the DNA TGTGCCAGCAGTTGGACTAGCGGGGGGTACAATGAGCAGTTCTTC. Encoded protein: CASSWTSGGYNEQFF.